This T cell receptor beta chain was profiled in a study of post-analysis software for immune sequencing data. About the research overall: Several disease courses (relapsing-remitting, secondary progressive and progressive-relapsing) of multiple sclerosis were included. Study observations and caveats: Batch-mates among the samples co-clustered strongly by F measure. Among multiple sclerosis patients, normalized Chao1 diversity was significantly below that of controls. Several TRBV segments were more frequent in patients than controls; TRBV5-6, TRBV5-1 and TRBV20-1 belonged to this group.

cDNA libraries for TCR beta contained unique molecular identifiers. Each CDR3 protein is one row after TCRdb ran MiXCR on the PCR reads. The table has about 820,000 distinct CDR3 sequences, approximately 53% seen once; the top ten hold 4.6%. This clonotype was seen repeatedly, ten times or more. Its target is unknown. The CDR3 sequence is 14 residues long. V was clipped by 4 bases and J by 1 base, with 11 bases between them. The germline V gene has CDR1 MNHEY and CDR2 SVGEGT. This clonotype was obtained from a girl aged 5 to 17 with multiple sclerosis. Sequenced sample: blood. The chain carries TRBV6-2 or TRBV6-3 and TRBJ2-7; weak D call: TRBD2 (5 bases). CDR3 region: CASSSRDLSYEQYF. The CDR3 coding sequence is TGTGCCAGCAGTTCCCGGGATTTATCCTACGAGCAGTACTTC.